These 20 T cell receptor beta chains share one sample of origin, sequenced in a study of T cells in Graves' hyperthyroidism and ophthalmopathy. Researchers took RNA transcripts and amplified the TCR beta CDR3 regions from them. During a first-round RT-PCR of the TCR CDR3, the HTBI primer set was used. TCRdb independently ran MiXCR on the multiplex PCR reads; one entry per CDR3 protein. The sample yields 550,000 to 600,000 distinct CDR3 sequences, over 15% seen once. The sequenced material came from blood. The receptor set was obtained from a woman aged 18-29 years with Graves' hyperthyroidism.

This clonotype was recorded at least ten times. The chain employs TRBV12-3 or TRBV12-4 and TRBJ1-1; a weak D match, TRBD1 (6 bases). V lost 2 bases to trimming and J lost 3 bases, with 13 bases between them. The CDR3 has 15 amino acids. The CDR3 region has the DNA TGTGCCAGCAGTTTATGGGGGCGCACTCACACTGAAGCTTTCTTT. Protein: CASSLWGRTHTEAFF.

The sample holds many counts of this clonotype. The chain is built from TRBV7-2 and TRBJ2-3; a weak D match, TRBD1 (6 bases). The V end lost 4 bases, the J end lost 5 bases, and 19 bases lay between the germline ends. The germline gives CDR1 SGHTA, CDR2 FQGNSA. The length of the CDR3 is 16 residues. This CDR3 reads CASSSQRLQGGDTQYF. The CDR3 DNA reads TGTGCCAGCAGCTCACAAAGGTTACAGGGCGGAGATACGCAGTATTTT.

The sample holds a few counts of this clonotype. V and J are TRBV28 and TRBJ2-2; D is ambiguous. The germline V gene encodes CDR1 MDHEN and CDR2 SYDVKM. This CDR3 region has 13 residues. V lost 6 bases and J lost 13, with 18 bases in between. CDR3 nucleotide sequence: TGTGCCAGCAGCCGTAGTGGGGTCCCGCGGCTGTTTTTT. It translates to CASSRSGVPRLFF.

This clonotype came up many times. Relative to the germline gene, one junction end is altered; a read error may explain this. The chain recombines TRBV7-7 with TRBJ2-3; 12 bases are a match to TRBD2. CDR3 length: 17 amino acids. CDR1 and CDR2 (germline): SSHAT, FNYEAQ (reference sequence). The CDR3 DNA follows: TGTGCTAGCAGCCCTAACCCTAGCGGGGGGGCGACAGATACGCAGTATTTT. This sequence encodes CASSPNPSGGATDTQYF. Using reference TRBV7-7 and TRBJ2-3 for the parts outside the CDR3, the full variable domain is GAGVSQSPRYKVTKRGQDVTLRCDPISSHATLYWYQQALGQGPEFLTYFNYEAQPDKSGLPSDRFSAERPEGSISTLTIQRTEQRDSAMYRCASSPNPSGGATDTQYFGPGTRLTVL.

This clonotype was counted at least ten times. The chain uses TRBV7-2 and TRBJ2-3, with 11 bases fitting TRBD2. This CDR3 region has 16 residues. Germline lookup yields CDR1 SGHTA and CDR2 FQGNSA. Trimming took 5 bases from V and 5 from J; bases not matched to a gene: 9. The CDR3 loop is CASSGVAGGIVDTQYF. The CDR3 bases are TGTGCCAGCAGCGGAGTAGCGGGGGGGATTGTAGATACGCAGTATTTT.

This clonotype was recorded only once. The chain is built from TRBV20-1 and TRBJ1-5, with a weak D call TRBD1 (6 bases). The germline gives CDR1 DFQATT, CDR2 SNEGSKA (reference sequence). Trimming took 0 bases from V and 5 from J, leaving 14 bases between them. This CDR3 comprises 15 residues. CDR3 loop: CSARDPDSRHQPQHF. CDR3 bases: TGCAGTGCTAGAGACCCGGACAGCAGGCATCAGCCCCAGCATTTT.

This clonotype came up many times. This rearrangement joins TRBV30 to TRBJ2-7; no firm D call. The V and J ends lost 1 base and 3 bases respectively, with 4 bases between them. The CDR3 runs to 11 residues. Germline values: CDR1 GTSNPN, CDR2 SVGIG (reference sequence). The chain's CDR3 is CAWSASYEQYF. The CDR3 bases are TGTGCCTGGAGTGCCAGCTACGAGCAGTACTTC.

This clonotype was recorded only once. A much larger clone differs by one base, so this may be a read error. The CDR3 sequence: CASSFVWGRTGAFF. The CDR3 DNA reads as TGCGCCAGCAGCTTTGTATGGGGGCGAACTGGAGCTTTCTTT. The chain employs TRBV5-1 and TRBJ1-1, with a weak D call TRBD1 (6 bases). Germline CDR1 is SGHRS and CDR2 is YFSETQ. The CDR3 is 14 amino acids.

This clonotype was counted ten times or more. The chain employs TRBV14 and TRBJ2-1, with a weak D call TRBD2 (5 bases). Germline values: CDR1 SGHDN, CDR2 FVKESK. The CDR3 spans 13 residues. Between the trimmed V and J ends, which lost 2 bases and 12 bases, there was a span of 14 bases. Written as DNA, the CDR3 is TGTGCCAGCAGCCAAATCCCTGGGGAGTTGCAGTTCTTC. Protein product: CASSQIPGELQFF. Variable domain in full (rest from reference TRBV14 and TRBJ2-1): EAGVTQFPSHSVIEKGQTVTLRCDPISGHDNLYWYRRVMGKEIKFLLHFVKESKQDESGMPNNRFLAERTGGTYSTLKVQPAELEDSGVYFCASSQIPGELQFFGPGTRLTVL.

This clonotype appeared many times. V gene TRBV20-1 combines with J gene TRBJ2-3, with D tentatively TRBD1 (6 bases). Trimming cost V 5 bases and J 0 bases, with 15 bases left between them. The CDR3 contains 15 residues. Germline V gives CDR1 DFQATT, CDR2 SNEGSKA (reference sequence). The CDR3: CSAAARQASTDTQYF. The CDR3 DNA reads TGCAGTGCTGCCGCCAGACAGGCTAGCACAGATACGCAGTATTTT.

The CDR3 is CASSPQDIYEQYF. The CDR3 DNA reads as TGTGCCAGCTCACCGCAAGATATCTACGAGCAGTACTTC. The V call is TRBV18, the J call TRBJ2-7; D uncertain. V was trimmed by 3 bases and J by 3 bases, leaving 9 bases between them. Germline V gene lookup returns CDR1 KGHSH and CDR2 LQKENI. This CDR3 is built from 13 residues.

This clonotype was seen only a few times. V is TRBV12-3 or TRBV12-4 and J is TRBJ1-6, with D tentatively TRBD1 (6 bases). This CDR3 has 16 residues. V was pared by 6 bases and J by 10 bases, with 22 bases between. CDR3 amino acids: CASSINRVGAKSPLHF. The CDR3 nucleotides read TGTGCCAGCAGCATAAACAGGGTAGGAGCGAAGTCACCCCTCCACTTT.

This clonotype was found many times. The chain is built from TRBV5-1 and TRBJ2-7; 12 bases are a match to TRBD2. Germline V gene lookup returns CDR1 SGHRS and CDR2 YFSETQ. The junction had 12 bases not matched to a gene; V was cut back by 4 bases and J by 4 bases. This CDR3 has 17 residues. In DNA, the CDR3 is TGCGCCAGCAGCCCGACCCCTCCTAGCGGGAGGGCTTACGAGCAGTACTTC. Translated: CASSPTPPSGRAYEQYF. Full variable domain (outside the CDR3, taken from reference TRBV5-1 and TRBJ2-7): KAGVTQTPRYLIKTRGQQVTLSCSPISGHRSVSWYQQTPGQGLQFLFEYFSETQRNKGNFPGRFSGRQFSNSRSEMNVSTLELGDSALYLCASSPTPPSGRAYEQYFGPGTRLTVT.

V is TRBV11-2 and J is TRBJ2-1, with TRBD2 matching 9 bases. The V gene's germline CDR1 is SGHAT and CDR2 FQNNGV. V dropped 1 base and J dropped 3; count of bases not matched to a gene: 4. This CDR3 is 16 amino acids long. The CDR3 nucleotides are TGTGCCAGCAGCTTAGGCGGGGGGGAGGTCTACAATGAGCAGTTCTTC. Residues: CASSLGGGEVYNEQFF.

There are a few counts of this clonotype. This chain uses TRBV4-2 with TRBJ2-7; D is undetermined. The CDR3 has 16 residues. Germline V gives CDR1 LGHNA, CDR2 YNFKEQ. Trimming removed 0 bases from V and 7 bases from J, with 19 bases in between. The CDR3 loop is CASSQDWSGFTMEQYF. Written as DNA, the CDR3 is TGTGCCAGCAGCCAAGATTGGAGTGGATTTACTATGGAGCAGTACTTC.

The table lists this clonotype with many counts. This chain links TRBV3-1 with TRBJ1-1; D call uncertain. The CDR3 contains 13 residues. Germline CDR1 and CDR2: LGHDT and YNNKEL (reference sequence). Trimming shortened V by 1 base and J by 2 bases, and 5 bases separated the two germline ends. DNA of the CDR3: TGTGCCAGCAGCCAAGGAGGTAACACTGAAGCTTTCTTT. It encodes CASSQGGNTEAFF.

V and J are TRBV5-1 and TRBJ1-3; D gene ambiguous. The V end was cut by 2 bases, the J end by 2 bases, with 8 bases between. The CDR3 covers 14 residues. Germline lookup yields CDR1 SGHRS and CDR2 YFSETQ. In DNA, the CDR3 is TGCGCCAGCAGCTTTCCCGGGGCTGGAAACACCATATATTTT. Encoded protein: CASSFPGAGNTIYF.

This clonotype was seen at least ten times. The J gene is TRBJ2-7, the V gene TRBV28; D is possibly TRBD1 (5 bases). The CDR3 extends over 14 amino acids. Germline assignment: CDR1 MDHEN and CDR2 SYDVKM. V was trimmed by 7 bases and J by 5 bases, leaving 18 bases between them. This CDR3 reads CASTLPGIEDEQYF. The CDR3 nucleotides read TGTGCCAGCACCTTGCCAGGGATAGAGGACGAGCAGTACTTC. Full variable domain (rest looked up from reference TRBV28 and TRBJ2-7): DVKVTQSSRYLVKRTGEKVFLECVQDMDHENMFWYRQDPGLGLRLIYFSYDVKMKEKGDIPEGYSVSREKKERFSLILESASTNQTSMYLCASTLPGIEDEQYFGPGTRLTVT.

The V gene is TRBV27, the J gene TRBJ2-2; 7 bases fit TRBD1. V gave up 5 bases and J gave up 6 bases; unmatched junction bases: 12. CDR1 MNHEY and CDR2 SMNVEV come from the germline V gene (reference sequence). The CDR3 runs to 16 residues. CDR3 in DNA: TGTGCCAGCAGTAGGCGACAGGGTGTTGTCTCCGGGGAGCTGTTTTTT. Translating it yields CASSRRQGVVSGELFF.

With respect to this clonotype: It may be a read error: a sequence one base away is much more abundant. The chain is built from TRBV3-1 and TRBJ2-2; 7 nucleotides line up with TRBD1. From germline, CDR1 is LGHDT and CDR2 YNNKEL (reference sequence). This CDR3 spans 14 amino acids. The CDR3 protein is CASSPRQGTGEPFF. The DNA for the CDR3 is TGTGCCAGCAGCCCACGACAGGGAACCGGGGAGCCGTTTTTT. The complete variable domain, with remaining parts taken from reference TRBV3-1 and TRBJ2-2, reads DTAVSQTPKYLVTQMGNDKSIKCEQNLGHDTMYWYKQDSKKFLKIMFSYNNKELIINETVPNRFSPKSPDKAHLNLHINSLELGDSAVYFCASSPRQGTGEPFFGEGSRLTVL.